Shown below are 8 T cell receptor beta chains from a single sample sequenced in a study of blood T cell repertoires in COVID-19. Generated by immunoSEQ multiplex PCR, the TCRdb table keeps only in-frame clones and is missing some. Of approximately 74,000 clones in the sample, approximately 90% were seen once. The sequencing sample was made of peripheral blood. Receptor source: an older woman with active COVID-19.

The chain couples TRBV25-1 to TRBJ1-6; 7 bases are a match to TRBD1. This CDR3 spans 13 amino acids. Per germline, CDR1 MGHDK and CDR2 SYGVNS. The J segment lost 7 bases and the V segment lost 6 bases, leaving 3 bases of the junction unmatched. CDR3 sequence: CASRGQQNSPLHF. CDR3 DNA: TGTGCCAGCAGGGGACAGCAAAATTCACCCCTCCACTTT.

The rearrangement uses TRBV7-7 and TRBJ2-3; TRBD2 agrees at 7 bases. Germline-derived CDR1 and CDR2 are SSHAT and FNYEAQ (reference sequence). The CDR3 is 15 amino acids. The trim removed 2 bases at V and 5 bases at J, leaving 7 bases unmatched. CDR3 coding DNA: TGTGCCAGCAGCTTAAGTGCGGGAGCCTTAGATACGCAGTATTTT. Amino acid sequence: CASSLSAGALDTQYF. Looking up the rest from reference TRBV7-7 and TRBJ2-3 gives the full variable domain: GAGVSQSPRYKVTKRGQDVTLRCDPISSHATLYWYQQALGQGPEFLTYFNYEAQPDKSGLPSDRFSAERPEGSISTLTIQRTEQRDSAMYRCASSLSAGALDTQYFGPGTRLTVL.

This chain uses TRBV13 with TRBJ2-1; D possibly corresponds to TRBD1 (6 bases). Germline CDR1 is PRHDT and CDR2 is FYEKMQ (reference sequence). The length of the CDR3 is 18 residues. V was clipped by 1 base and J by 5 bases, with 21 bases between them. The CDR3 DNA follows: TGTGCCAGCAGCTTAGAGATTCACAGGGAGCTCCCTGACAATGAGCAGTTCTTC. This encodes CASSLEIHRELPDNEQFF.

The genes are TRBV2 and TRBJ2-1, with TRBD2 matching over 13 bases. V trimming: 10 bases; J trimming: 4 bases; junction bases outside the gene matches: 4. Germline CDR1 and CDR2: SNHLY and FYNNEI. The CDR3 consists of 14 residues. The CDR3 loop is CAKTSGRLYNEQFF. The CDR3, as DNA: TGTGCCAAGACTAGCGGGAGGCTATACAATGAGCAGTTCTTC.

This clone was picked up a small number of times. This chain's CDR3 is CASSRAGTGNTIYF. The CDR3 DNA reads TGCGCCAGCAGTCGGGCAGGGACTGGAAACACCATATATTTT. This rearrangement joins TRBV5-1 to TRBJ1-3; D perhaps matches TRBD1 (5 bases). Germline V gene lookup returns CDR1 SGHRS and CDR2 YFSETQ. V lost 5 bases and J 2 bases, leaving 11 bases between the germline ends. This CDR3 comprises 14 residues. Full variable domain (outside the CDR3, taken from reference TRBV5-1 and TRBJ1-3): KAGVTQTPRYLIKTRGQQVTLSCSPISGHRSVSWYQQTPGQGLQFLFEYFSETQRNKGNFPGRFSGRQFSNSRSEMNVSTLELGDSALYLCASSRAGTGNTIYFGEGSWLTVV.

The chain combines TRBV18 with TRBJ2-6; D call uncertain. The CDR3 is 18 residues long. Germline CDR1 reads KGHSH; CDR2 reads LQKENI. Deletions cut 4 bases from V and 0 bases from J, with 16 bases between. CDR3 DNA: TGTGCCAGCTCACACTCCGGCAGAGGCCCCTCTGGGGCCAACGTCCTGACTTTC. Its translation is CASSHSGRGPSGANVLTF.

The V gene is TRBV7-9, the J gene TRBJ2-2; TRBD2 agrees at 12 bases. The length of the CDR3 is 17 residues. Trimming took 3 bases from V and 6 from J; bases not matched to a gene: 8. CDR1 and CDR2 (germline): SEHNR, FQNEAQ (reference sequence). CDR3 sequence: CASSFGMRLAGAGELFF. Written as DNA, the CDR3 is TGTGCCAGCAGCTTTGGGATGCGACTAGCGGGAGCCGGGGAGCTGTTTTTT.

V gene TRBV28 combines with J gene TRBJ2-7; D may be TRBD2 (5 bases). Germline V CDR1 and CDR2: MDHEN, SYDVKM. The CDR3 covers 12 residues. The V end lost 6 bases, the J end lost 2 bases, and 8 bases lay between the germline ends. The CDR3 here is CASRGGPYEQYF. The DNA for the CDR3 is TGTGCCAGCAGGGGCGGGCCCTACGAGCAGTACTTC.